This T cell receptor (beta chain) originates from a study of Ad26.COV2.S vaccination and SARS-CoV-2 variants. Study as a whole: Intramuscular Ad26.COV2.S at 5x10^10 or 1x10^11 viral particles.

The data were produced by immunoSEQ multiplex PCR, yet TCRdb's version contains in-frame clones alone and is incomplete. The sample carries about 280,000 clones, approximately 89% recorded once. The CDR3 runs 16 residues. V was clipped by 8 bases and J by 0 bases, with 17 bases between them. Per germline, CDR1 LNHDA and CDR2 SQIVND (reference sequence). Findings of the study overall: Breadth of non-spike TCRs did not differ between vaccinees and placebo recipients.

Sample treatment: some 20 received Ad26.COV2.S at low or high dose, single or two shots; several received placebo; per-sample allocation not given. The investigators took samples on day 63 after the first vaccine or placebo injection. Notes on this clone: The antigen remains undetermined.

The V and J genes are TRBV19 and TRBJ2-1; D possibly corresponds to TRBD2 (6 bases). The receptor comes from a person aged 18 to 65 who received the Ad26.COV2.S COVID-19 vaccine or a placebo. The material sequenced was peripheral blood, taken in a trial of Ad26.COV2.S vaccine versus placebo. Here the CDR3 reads CASRGGYRSSYNEQFF. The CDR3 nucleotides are TGTGCCAGTCGTGGGGGGTATAGAAGCTCCTACAATGAGCAGTTCTTC.